This TCR beta chain was sequenced during a study of Ad26.COV2.S vaccination and SARS-CoV-2 variants. Study overall: Recipients of Ad26.COV2.S got it intramuscularly, once or twice 56 days apart.

Trimming left V 1 base short and J 7 bases short, with 10 bases between. The germline V gene encodes CDR1 LGHDT and CDR2 YNNKEL (reference sequence). CDR3 length: 13 residues. The table came from immunoSEQ multiplex PCR; TCRdb's copy has only in-frame clones and leaves some out. The sample holds about 350,000 clones, roughly 81% seen once. Treatment defined: some 19 received Ad26.COV2.S at low or high dose, single or two shots; 5 received placebo; per-sample allocation not given. Collection of samples fell on day 63 after the first vaccine or placebo injection. The sample was peripheral blood, taken in a trial of Ad26.COV2.S vaccine versus placebo. The sequence was obtained from a person aged 18-65 years who received the Ad26.COV2.S COVID-19 vaccine or a placebo. This rearrangement joins TRBV3-1 (or the pseudogene TRBV3-2) to TRBJ1-2; D uncertain. The CDR3: CASSQVGELGYTF. The CDR3 DNA is TGTGCCAGCAGCCAAGTAGGTGAGCTTGGCTACACCTTC.